These T cell receptor beta chains were read from a single sample in a study of T cells in Graves' hyperthyroidism and ophthalmopathy. TCRdb passed the multiplex PCR reads through MiXCR, listing each CDR3 protein once. The data contain hundreds of thousands of distinct CDR3 sequences, around 15% of them singletons. Sequences were obtained from blood. Receptors originate from a woman between 18 and 29 years old with Graves' hyperthyroidism. The CDR3 runs from the conserved cysteine through the conserved F or W. The D gene is left open where the match is weak. Size values are once, few and many counts, or a class for expanded clones, and some rows have none.

v_call	clone_size	j_call	d_call	cdr3_nt	cdr3_aa
TRBV19	few	TRBJ2-2	TRBD1	TGTGCCAGTCGTAGACAGGGGCGCACCGGGGAGCTGTTTTTT	CASRRQGRTGELFF
TRBV5-5	-	TRBJ2-2	-	TGTGCCAGCAGCTTGCTCGGGGTCCCCAGGTCGTACACCGGGGAGCTGTTTTTT	CASSLLGVPRSYTGELFF
TRBV27	-	TRBJ1-4	TRBD1	TGTGCCAGCAGTTCGGACAGGGACGGTGTAAAACTGTTTTTT	CASSSDRDGVKLFF
TRBV20-1	many	TRBJ2-5	-	TGCAGTGCTAGGGGCAAGGTGGTATGGGAGACCCAGTACTTC	CSARGKVVWETQYF
TRBV11-2	many	TRBJ2-6	-	TGTGCCAGCAGCCTCGCGGGGACTGGGGCCAACGTCCTGACTTTC	CASSLAGTGANVLTF
TRBV6-1	many	TRBJ1-2	-	TGTGCCAGCAGTTATGATGGGTATGGCTACACCTTC	CASSYDGYGYTF
TRBV7-2	-	TRBJ2-1	-	TGTGCCAGCAGCTTAGATCGTCGGGCAAGCTCCTACAATGAGCAGTTCTTC	CASSLDRRASSYNEQFF
TRBV9	many	TRBJ2-1	-	TGTGCCAGCAGCGTACAGGGTTGGGGCAATGAGCAGTTCTTC	CASSVQGWGNEQFF
TRBV12-3/TRBV12-4	many	TRBJ2-1	-	TGTGCCAGCAGTTTTGCCGGCGCTGGGCCCTACAATGAGCAGTTCTTC	CASSFAGAGPYNEQFF
TRBV3-1	-	TRBJ2-3	-	TGTGCCAGCAGCCAAGGCCCGCGGCGGGCAGATACGCAGTATTTT	CASSQGPRRADTQYF
TRBV6-2/TRBV6-3	many	TRBJ2-7	TRBD1	TGTGCCAGCACCCCAGGGGGAAGGATCCACTACGAGCAGTACTTC	CASTPGGRIHYEQYF
TRBV30	-	TRBJ2-7	-	TGTGCCTGGAGGCCTAGCCCAGCCTACGGGCAGTACTTC	CAWRPSPAYGQYF
TRBV7-3	-	TRBJ2-1	TRBD1	TGTGCCAGCAGCCTACAGGGGGCACTTACCAATGAGCAGTTCTTC	CASSLQGALTNEQFF
TRBV10-3	many	TRBJ1-1	-	TGTGCCATCAGTGAGTCCGGCTCCGCTGAAGCTTTCTTT	CAISESGSAEAFF
TRBV4-1	-	TRBJ2-2	-	TGCGCCAGCAGCCAAGATATGGGGTTCGGGGACACCGGGGAGCTGTTTTTT	CASSQDMGFGDTGELFF
TRBV6-1	few	TRBJ2-5	-	TGTGCCAGCAGCCGAGGACGGAGGGAGACCCAGTACTTC	CASSRGRRETQYF
TRBV18	many	TRBJ1-2	-	TGTGCCAGCTCACCGTGGCAGGGGTCATTAAACTATGGCTACACCTTC	CASSPWQGSLNYGYTF
TRBV5-1	-	TRBJ2-4	-	TGCGCCAGCAGCTTGGGAGGCGGACAAATAGCTCTAGCCAAAAACATTCAGTACTTC	CASSLGGGQIALAKNIQYF
TRBV6-5	many	TRBJ2-5	-	TGTGCCAGCAGTTACTCGATCCGGGAGACCCAGTACTTC	CASSYSIRETQYF
TRBV7-2	-	TRBJ2-2	TRBD2	TGTGCCAGCAGCTATAGCGGGTTCAGTGGGGAGCTGTTTTTT	CASSYSGFSGELFF
TRBV4-2	few	TRBJ2-7	-	TGTGCCAGCAGCCGGGAGCTAGTATCGTACGAGCAGTACTTC	CASSRELVSYEQYF
TRBV28	many	TRBJ2-3	-	TGTGCCACCTCCGGGGTCGTGGCAGATACGCAGTATTTT	CATSGVVADTQYF
TRBV20-1	-	TRBJ2-2	TRBD1	TGCAGTGCTAGTTACAGGGGACCCACCGGGGAGCTGTTTTTT	CSASYRGPTGELFF
TRBV7-9	-	TRBJ1-5	TRBD1	TGTGCCAGCAGCTTACCGGGGACAGACAATCAGCCCCAGCATTTT	CASSLPGTDNQPQHF
TRBV11-2	few	TRBJ2-1	TRBD2	TGTGCCAGCAGCTTAGCGGCTAGCGGATACAATGAGCAGTTCTTC	CASSLAASGYNEQFF
TRBV6-2/TRBV6-3	-	TRBJ2-1	TRBD2	TGTGCCAGCAGTTACTTAGTAGCGGGGGGGGGAAATGAGCAGTTCTTC	CASSYLVAGGGNEQFF
TRBV29-1	few	TRBJ1-5	-	TGCAGCGTTGGAGGGCACAATCAGCCCCAGCATTTT	CSVGGHNQPQHF
TRBV19	many	TRBJ2-1	TRBD2	TGTGCCAGTAGTATAGTCGCAGCGGGGGCCTACAATGAGCAGTTCTTC	CASSIVAAGAYNEQFF
TRBV2	-	TRBJ1-6	-	TGTGCCAGCAAGGGGCAGGCAAATTCACCCCTCCACTTT	CASKGQANSPLHF
TRBV7-2	many	TRBJ2-5	-	TGTGCCAGCAGCTTAGTTGGCAGGAAGCAAGAGACCCAGTACTTC	CASSLVGRKQETQYF
TRBV7-9	many	TRBJ2-1	-	TGTGCCAGCAGCTTAGCGACAAGCGATCCCAGCAATGAGCAGTTCTTC	CASSLATSDPSNEQFF
TRBV4-3	-	TRBJ2-2	TRBD2	TGCGCCAGCAGCCCAAACCCGCGACTAGCGGGAGGGCCCTGGGGCACCGGGGAGCTGTTTTTT	CASSPNPRLAGGPWGTGELFF
TRBV20-1	few	TRBJ1-6	-	TGCAGTGCCATCCTCGGTTCAAGGAATTCACCCCTCCACTTT	CSAILGSRNSPLHF
TRBV20-1	few	TRBJ2-3	TRBD1	TGCAGTGCTAGCCCAAGGGGGCAGACACTTAGCACAGATACGCAGTATTTT	CSASPRGQTLSTDTQYF
TRBV18	many	TRBJ2-1	TRBD2	TGTGCCAGCTCACCAGTCGTGAGCGGGGTTAACAATGAGCAGTTCTTC	CASSPVVSGVNNEQFF
TRBV24-1	few	TRBJ2-1	-	TGTGCCACCAGCACCCCCTGGAGTGATTACAATGAGCAGTTCTTC	CATSTPWSDYNEQFF
TRBV12-3/TRBV12-4	many	TRBJ1-2	-	TGTGCCAGCAGCCCAGGGGACGACTATGGCTACACCTTC	CASSPGDDYGYTF
TRBV15	many	TRBJ2-5	-	TGTGCCACCAGCAGAGGGACAACGGAGACCCAGTACTTC	CATSRGTTETQYF
TRBV7-2	many	TRBJ2-3	-	TGTGCCAGCAGCACCTTGAGGGCGGATACGCAGTATTTT	CASSTLRADTQYF
TRBV20-1	few	TRBJ2-7	TRBD1	TGCAGTGCTACACGGGACAGTTACAGTGGCGAGCAGTACTTC	CSATRDSYSGEQYF
TRBV7-9	few	TRBJ1-4	-	TGTGCCAGCAGCTTAGGGGGAGAGAGTGAAAAACTGTTTTTT	CASSLGGESEKLFF
TRBV20-1	-	TRBJ2-5	-	TGCAGTGCTAGAGAGGAATGGGGGAGGACCCAGTACTTC	CSAREEWGRTQYF
TRBV30	many	TRBJ1-2	-	TGTGCCTGGAGCTCCCGCCCCTATGGCTACACCTTC	CAWSSRPYGYTF
TRBV20-1	many	TRBJ1-6	TRBD1	TGCAGTGCTAGAGAGGGACAGGGGCGCGGTCTAAATAATTCACCCCTCCACTTT	CSAREGQGRGLNNSPLHF
TRBV20-1	-	TRBJ2-3	-	TGCAGTGCTGGAGGACAAAGAGACACAGATACGCAGTATTTT	CSAGGQRDTDTQYF
TRBV7-9	-	TRBJ2-1	TRBD2	TGTGCCAGCACGTGGGCGGGAGTCTCAGATGAGCAGTTCTTC	CASTWAGVSDEQFF
TRBV2	many	TRBJ2-3	-	TGTGCCAGCAGTGAAAACAGGGGGGGTACAGATACGCAGTATTTT	CASSENRGGTDTQYF
TRBV7-9	few	TRBJ2-7	TRBD1	TGTGCCAGCAGCCTAAGAGGGACAGGGTATGTCGAGCAGTACTTC	CASSLRGTGYVEQYF
TRBV6-1	many	TRBJ1-6	TRBD1	TGTGCCAGCAGCGGAGGGACAGGGGTGAATTCACCCCTCCACTTT	CASSGGTGVNSPLHF
TRBV12-5	-	TRBJ1-2	-	TGTGCTAGTGGGTGGGACGCCGGGGGGAACTATGGCTACACCTTC	CASGWDAGGNYGYTF
TRBV6-1	many	TRBJ1-4	-	TGTGCCAGCAGTGGGGGAAGAAAAACTAATGAAAAACTGTTTTTT	CASSGGRKTNEKLFF
TRBV7-3	-	TRBJ1-1	-	TGTGCCAGCAGCTTAACTTCGGGGGGGACTGAAGCTTTCTTT	CASSLTSGGTEAFF